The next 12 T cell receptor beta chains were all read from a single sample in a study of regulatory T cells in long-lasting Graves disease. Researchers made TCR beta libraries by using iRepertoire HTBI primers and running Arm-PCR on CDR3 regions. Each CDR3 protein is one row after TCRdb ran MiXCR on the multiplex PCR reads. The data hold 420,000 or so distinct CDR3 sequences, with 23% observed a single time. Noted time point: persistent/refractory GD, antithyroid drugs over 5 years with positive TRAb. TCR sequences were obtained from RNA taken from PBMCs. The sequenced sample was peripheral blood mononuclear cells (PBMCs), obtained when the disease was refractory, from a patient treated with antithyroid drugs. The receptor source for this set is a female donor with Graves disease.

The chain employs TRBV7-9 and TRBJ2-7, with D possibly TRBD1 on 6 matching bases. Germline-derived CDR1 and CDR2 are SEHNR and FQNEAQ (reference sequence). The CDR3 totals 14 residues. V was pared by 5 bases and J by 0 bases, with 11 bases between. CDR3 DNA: TGTGCCAGCAGCCTGGACAGATTCTCCTACGAGCAGTACTTC. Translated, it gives CASSLDRFSYEQYF.

The CDR3 nucleotides are TGTGCCAGCAGCCAACAGTACAGGGGGGTCCAGCCCCAGCATTTT. Translated: CASSQQYRGVQPQHF. This chain joins TRBV16 and TRBJ1-5, with TRBD1 identical over 8 bases. This CDR3 is 15 amino acids long. CDR1 is KGHSY, CDR2 FQNENV, per germline. Trimming at V came to 2 bases and at J to 7 bases, leaving 7 bases not matched to a gene.

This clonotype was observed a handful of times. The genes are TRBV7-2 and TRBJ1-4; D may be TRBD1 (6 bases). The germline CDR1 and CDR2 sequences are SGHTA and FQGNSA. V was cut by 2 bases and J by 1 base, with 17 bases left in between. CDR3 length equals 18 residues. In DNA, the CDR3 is TGTGCCAGCAGCTTAAGGGCGATAGGGGGAGGAACTAATGAAAAACTGTTTTTT. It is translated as CASSLRAIGGGTNEKLFF.

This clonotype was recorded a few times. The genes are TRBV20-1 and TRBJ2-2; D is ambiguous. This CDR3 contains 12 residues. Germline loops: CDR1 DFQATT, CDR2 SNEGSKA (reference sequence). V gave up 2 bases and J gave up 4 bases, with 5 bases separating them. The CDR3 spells CSARYTTGELFF. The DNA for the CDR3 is TGCAGTGCTAGATATACCACCGGGGAGCTGTTTTTT.

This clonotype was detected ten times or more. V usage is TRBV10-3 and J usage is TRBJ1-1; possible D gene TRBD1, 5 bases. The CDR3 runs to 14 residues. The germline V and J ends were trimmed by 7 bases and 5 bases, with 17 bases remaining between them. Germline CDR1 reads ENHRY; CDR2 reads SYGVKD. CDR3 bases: TGTGCCATCAATGGTCGGAGGGGAGGAACTGAAGCTTTCTTT. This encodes CAINGRRGGTEAFF.

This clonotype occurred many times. The chain's CDR3 is CASSLSKTGEKLFF. CDR3 in DNA: TGTGCCAGCAGTTTATCCAAGACCGGCGAAAAACTGTTTTTT. This chain joins TRBV2 and TRBJ1-4; D is unclear. Germline V gene data show CDR1 as SNHLY and CDR2 as FYNNEI. Between the trimmed V and J ends, which lost 5 bases and 8 bases, there was a span of 15 bases. The CDR3 has 14 amino acids.

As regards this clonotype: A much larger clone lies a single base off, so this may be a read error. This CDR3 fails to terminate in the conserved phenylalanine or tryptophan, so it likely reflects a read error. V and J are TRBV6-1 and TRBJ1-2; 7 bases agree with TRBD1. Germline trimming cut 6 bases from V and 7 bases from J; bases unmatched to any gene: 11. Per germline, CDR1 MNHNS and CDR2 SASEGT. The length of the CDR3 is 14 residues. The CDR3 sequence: CASRRETGRSGYTS. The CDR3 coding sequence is TGTGCCAGCAGGAGGGAGACAGGGAGGAGTGGCTACACCTCC.

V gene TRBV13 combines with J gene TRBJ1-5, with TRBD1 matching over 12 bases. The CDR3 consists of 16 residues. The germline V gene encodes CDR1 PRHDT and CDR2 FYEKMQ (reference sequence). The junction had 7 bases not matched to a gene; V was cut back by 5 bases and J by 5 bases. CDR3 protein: CASSRAGQGADQPQHF. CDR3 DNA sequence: TGTGCCAGCAGCAGGGCGGGACAGGGGGCGGATCAGCCCCAGCATTTT.

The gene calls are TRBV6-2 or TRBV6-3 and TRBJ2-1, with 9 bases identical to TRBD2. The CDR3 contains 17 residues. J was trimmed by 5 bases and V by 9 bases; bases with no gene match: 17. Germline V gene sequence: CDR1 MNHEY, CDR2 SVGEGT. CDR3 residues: CARAFGAGGPQHNEQFF. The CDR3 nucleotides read TGTGCCAGGGCGTTTGGTGCGGGAGGGCCTCAGCACAATGAGCAGTTCTTC.

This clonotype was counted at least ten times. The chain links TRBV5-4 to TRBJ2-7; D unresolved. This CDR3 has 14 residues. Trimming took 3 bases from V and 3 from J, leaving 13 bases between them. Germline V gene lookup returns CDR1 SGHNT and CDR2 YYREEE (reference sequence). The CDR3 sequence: CASSSRRAVYEQYF. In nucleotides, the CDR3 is TGTGCCAGCAGCTCACGACGGGCAGTCTACGAGCAGTACTTC.

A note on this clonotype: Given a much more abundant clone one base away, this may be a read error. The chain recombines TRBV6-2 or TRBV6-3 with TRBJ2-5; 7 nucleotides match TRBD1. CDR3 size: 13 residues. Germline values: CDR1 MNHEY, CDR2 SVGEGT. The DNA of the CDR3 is TGTGCCAGCAGTAACCGACAGGGCGAGACCCAGTGCTTC. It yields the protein CASSNRQGETQCF.

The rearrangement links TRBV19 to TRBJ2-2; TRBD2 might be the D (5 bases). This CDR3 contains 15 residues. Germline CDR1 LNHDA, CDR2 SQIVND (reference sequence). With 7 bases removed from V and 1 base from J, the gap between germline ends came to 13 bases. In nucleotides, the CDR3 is TGTGCCAGTACCTCTCGGGCGGGGAACACCGGGGAGCTGTTTTTT. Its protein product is CASTSRAGNTGELFF.